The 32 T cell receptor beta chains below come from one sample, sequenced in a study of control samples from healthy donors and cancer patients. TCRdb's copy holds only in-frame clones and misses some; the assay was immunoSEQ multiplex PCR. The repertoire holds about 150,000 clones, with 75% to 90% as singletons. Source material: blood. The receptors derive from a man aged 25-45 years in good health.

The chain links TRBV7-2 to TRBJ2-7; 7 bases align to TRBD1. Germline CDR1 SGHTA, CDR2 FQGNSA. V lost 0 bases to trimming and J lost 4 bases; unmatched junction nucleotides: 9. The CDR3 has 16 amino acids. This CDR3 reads CASSLAFTGTAYEQYF. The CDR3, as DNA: TGTGCCAGCAGCTTAGCCTTTACCGGGACAGCATACGAGCAGTACTTC.

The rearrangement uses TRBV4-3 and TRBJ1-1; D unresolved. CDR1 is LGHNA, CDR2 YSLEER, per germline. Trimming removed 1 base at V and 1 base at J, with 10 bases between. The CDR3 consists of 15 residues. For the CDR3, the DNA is TGCGCCAGCAGCCAAGTCCCGGAGTCGAACACTGAAGCTTTCTTT. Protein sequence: CASSQVPESNTEAFF.

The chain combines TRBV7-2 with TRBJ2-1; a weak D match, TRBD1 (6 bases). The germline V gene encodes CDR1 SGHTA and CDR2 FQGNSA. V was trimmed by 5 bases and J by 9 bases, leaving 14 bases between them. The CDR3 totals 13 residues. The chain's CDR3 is CASSPIGGFEQFF. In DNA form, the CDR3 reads TGTGCCAGCAGCCCGATAGGGGGTTTTGAGCAGTTCTTC.

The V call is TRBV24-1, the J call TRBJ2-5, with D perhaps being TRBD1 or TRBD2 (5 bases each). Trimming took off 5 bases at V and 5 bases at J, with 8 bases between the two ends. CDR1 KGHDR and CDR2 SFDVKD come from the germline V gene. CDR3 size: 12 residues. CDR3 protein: CATSGWGETQYF. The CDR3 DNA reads TGTGCCACCAGTGGTTGGGGGGAGACCCAGTACTTC.

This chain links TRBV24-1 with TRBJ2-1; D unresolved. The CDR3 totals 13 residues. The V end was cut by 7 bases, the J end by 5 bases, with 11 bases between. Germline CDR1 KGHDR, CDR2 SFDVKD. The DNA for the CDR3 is TGTGCCACCAGCCATCCGGCGGACAATGAGCAGTTCTTC. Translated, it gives CATSHPADNEQFF.

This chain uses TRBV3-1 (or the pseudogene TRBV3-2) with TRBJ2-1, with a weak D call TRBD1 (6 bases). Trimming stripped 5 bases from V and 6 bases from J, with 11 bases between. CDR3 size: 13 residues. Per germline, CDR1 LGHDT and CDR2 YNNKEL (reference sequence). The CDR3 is CASSSRGSNEQFF. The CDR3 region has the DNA TGTGCCAGCAGCTCGAGGGGGAGCAATGAGCAGTTCTTC.

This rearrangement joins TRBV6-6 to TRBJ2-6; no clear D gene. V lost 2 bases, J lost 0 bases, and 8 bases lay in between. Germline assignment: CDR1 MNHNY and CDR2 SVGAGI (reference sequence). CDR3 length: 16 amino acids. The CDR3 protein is CASSYRPVSGANVLTF. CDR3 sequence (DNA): TGTGCCAGCAGTTACAGGCCAGTCTCTGGGGCCAACGTCCTGACTTTC.

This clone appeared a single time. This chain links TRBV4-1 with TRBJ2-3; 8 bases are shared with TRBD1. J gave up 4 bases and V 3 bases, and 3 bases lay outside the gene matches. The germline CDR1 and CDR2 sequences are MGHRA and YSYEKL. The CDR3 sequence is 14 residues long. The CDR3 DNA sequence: TGCGCCAGCAGCCAGCAGGGGGCCGCAGATACGCAGTATTTT. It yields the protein CASSQQGAADTQYF.

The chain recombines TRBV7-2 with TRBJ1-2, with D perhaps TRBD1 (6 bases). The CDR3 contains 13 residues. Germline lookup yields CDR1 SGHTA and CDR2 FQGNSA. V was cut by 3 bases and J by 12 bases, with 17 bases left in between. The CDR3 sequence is CASSFRDTRDNTF. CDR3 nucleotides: TGTGCCAGCAGCTTTCGGGACACTCGAGATAACACCTTC.

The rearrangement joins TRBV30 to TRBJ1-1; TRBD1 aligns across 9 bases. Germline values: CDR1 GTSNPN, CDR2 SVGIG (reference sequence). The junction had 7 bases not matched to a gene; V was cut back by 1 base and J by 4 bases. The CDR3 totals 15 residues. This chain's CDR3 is CAWSGRTGGGTEAFF. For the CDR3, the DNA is TGTGCCTGGAGTGGGCGAACAGGGGGCGGCACTGAAGCTTTCTTT.

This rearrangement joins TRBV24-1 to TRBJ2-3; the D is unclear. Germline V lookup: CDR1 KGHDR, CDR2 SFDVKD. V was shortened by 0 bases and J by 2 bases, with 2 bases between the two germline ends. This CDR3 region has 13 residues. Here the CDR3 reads CATSDLNTDTQYF. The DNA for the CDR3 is TGTGCCACCAGTGATTTGAACACAGATACGCAGTATTTT.

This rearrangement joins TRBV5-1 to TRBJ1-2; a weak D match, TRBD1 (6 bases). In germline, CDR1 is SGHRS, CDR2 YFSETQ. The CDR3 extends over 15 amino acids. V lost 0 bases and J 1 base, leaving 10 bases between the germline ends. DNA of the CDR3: TGCGCCAGCAGCTTGGGTGACAGGCTTAACTATGGCTACACCTTC. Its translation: CASSLGDRLNYGYTF.

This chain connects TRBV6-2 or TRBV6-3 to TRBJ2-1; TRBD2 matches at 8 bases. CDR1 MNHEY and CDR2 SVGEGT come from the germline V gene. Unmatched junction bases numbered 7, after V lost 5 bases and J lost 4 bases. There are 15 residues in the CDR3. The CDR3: CASSRGGASYNEQFF. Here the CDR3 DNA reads TGTGCCAGCAGTCGGGGGGGGGCCTCATACAATGAGCAGTTCTTC.

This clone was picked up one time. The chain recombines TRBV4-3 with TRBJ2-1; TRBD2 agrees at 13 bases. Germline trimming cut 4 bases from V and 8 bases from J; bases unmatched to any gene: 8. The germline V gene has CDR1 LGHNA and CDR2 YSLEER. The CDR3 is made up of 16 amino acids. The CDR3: CASSPRTSGRVDEQFF. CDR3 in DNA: TGCGCCAGCAGCCCAAGGACTAGCGGGAGAGTGGATGAGCAGTTCTTC.

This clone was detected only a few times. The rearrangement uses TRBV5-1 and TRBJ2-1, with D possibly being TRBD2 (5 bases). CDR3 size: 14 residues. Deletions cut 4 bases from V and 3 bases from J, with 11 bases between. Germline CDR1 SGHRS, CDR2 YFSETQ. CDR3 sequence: CASSQTRDYNEQFF. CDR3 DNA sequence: TGCGCCAGCAGCCAAACCCGGGACTACAATGAGCAGTTCTTC.

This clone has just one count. Here the CDR3 reads CASSLTGTNLYF. The DNA for the CDR3 is TGTGCCAGCAGCTTAACCGGGACTAACCTATACTTC. The chain has TRBV7-3 and TRBJ2-7; 7 nucleotides match TRBD2. CDR1 is SGHTA, CDR2 FQGTGA, per germline. The CDR3 runs 12 residues. V shed 0 bases, J shed 13 bases, and the junction held 6 bases outside the gene matches.

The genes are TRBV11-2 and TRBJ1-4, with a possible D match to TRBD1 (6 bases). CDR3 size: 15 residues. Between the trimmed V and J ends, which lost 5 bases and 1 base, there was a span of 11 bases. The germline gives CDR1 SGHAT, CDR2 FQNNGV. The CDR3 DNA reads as TGTGCCAGCAGCAAACAGGGAATAACTAATGAAAAACTGTTTTTT. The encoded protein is CASSKQGITNEKLFF.

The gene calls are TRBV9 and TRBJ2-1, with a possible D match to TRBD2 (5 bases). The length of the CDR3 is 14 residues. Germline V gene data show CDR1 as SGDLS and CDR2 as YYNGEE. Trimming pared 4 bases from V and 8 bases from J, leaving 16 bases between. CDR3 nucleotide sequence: TGTGCCAGCAGCCGGGGTAGCAATTCGTATGAGCAGTTCTTC. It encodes CASSRGSNSYEQFF.

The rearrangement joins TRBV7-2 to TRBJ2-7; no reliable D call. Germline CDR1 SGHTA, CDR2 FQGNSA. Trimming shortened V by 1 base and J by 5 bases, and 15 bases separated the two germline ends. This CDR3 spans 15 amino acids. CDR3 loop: CASSLVNGLTDEQYF. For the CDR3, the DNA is TGTGCCAGCAGCTTAGTGAATGGGCTGACTGACGAGCAGTACTTC.

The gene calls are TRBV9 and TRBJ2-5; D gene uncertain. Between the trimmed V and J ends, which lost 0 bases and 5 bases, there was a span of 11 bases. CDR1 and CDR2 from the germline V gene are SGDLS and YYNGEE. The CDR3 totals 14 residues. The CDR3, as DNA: TGTGCCAGCAGCGTAGGGCAGGTCGGCGAGACCCAGTACTTC. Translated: CASSVGQVGETQYF.

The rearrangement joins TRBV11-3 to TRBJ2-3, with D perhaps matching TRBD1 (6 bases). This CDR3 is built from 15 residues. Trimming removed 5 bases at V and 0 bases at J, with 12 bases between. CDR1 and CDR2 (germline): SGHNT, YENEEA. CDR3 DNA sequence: TGTGCCAGCAGCGTCCGGGACACTAGCACAGATACGCAGTATTTT. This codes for CASSVRDTSTDTQYF. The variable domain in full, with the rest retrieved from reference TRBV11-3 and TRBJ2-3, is EAGVVQSPRYKIIEKKQPVAFWCNPISGHNTLYWYLQNLGQGPELLIRYENEEAVDDSQLPKDRFSAERLKGVDSTLKIQPAELGDSAVYLCASSVRDTSTDTQYFGPGTRLTVL.

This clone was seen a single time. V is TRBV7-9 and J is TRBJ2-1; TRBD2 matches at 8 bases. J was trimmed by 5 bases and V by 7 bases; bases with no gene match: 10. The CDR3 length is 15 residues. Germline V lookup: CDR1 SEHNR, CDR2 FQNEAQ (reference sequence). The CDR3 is CASKPGGGLDNEQFF. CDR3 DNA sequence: TGTGCCAGCAAACCGGGAGGGGGGCTCGACAATGAGCAGTTCTTC.

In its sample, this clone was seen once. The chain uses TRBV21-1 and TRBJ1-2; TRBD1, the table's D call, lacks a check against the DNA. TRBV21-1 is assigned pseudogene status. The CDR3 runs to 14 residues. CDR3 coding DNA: TGTGCCAGCAGCAACGGGGACATCTCGAATAGCTACACCTTC. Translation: CASSNGDISNSYTF.

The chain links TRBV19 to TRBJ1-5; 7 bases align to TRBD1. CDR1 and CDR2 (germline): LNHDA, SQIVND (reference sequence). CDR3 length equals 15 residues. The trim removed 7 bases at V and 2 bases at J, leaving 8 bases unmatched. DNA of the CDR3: TGTGCCAGTACCGTGAGAGGACAGGGCAATCAGCCCCAGCATTTT. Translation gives CASTVRGQGNQPQHF.

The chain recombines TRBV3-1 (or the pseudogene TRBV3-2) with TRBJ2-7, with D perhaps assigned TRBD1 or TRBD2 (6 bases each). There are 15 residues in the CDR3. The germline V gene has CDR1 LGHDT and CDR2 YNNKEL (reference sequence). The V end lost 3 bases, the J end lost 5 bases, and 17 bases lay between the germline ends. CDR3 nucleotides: TGTGCCAGCAGCCAGTTTCAGGGGACTCCTAACGAGCAGTACTTC. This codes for CASSQFQGTPNEQYF.

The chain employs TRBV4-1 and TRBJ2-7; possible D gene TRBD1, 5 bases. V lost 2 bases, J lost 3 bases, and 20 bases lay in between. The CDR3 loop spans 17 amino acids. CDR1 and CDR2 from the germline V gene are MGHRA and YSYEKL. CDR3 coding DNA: TGCGCCAGCAGCCAAAGCCCCATCGGCAGGACAATCTACGAGCAGTACTTC. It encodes CASSQSPIGRTIYEQYF.

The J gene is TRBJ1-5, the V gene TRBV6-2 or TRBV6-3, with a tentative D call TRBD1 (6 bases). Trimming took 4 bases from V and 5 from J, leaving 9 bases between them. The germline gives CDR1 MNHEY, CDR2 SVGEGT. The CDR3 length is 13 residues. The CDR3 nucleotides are TGTGCCAGCAGTTTGGACAGAGATCAGCCCCAGCATTTT. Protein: CASSLDRDQPQHF.

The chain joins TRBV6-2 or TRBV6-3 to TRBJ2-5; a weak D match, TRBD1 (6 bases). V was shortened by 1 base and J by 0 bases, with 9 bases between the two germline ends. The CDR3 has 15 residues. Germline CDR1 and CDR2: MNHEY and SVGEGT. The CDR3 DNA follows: TGTGCCAGCAGTTACTTCAGGGGCAACCAAGAGACCCAGTACTTC. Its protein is CASSYFRGNQETQYF.

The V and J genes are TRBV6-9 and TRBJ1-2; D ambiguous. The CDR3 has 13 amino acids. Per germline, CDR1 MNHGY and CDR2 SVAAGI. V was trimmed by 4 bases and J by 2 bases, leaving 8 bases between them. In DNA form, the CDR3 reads TGTGCCAGCAGTTTGGACGGGAACTATGGCTACACCTTC. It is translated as CASSLDGNYGYTF.

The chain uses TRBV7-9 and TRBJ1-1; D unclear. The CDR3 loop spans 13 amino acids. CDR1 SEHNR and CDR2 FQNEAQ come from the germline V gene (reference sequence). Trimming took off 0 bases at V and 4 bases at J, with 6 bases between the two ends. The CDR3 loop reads CASSLAFFTEAFF. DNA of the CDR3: TGTGCCAGCAGCTTAGCGTTTTTCACTGAAGCTTTCTTT.

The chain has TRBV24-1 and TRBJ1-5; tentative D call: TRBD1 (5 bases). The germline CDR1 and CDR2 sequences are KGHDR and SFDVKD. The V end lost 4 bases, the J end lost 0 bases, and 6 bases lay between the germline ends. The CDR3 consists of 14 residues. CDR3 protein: CATSEGDSNQPQHF. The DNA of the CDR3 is TGTGCCACCAGTGAAGGGGATAGCAATCAGCCCCAGCATTTT.

The CDR3 reads CASSQNPRGPGTDTQYF. CDR3 coding DNA: TGTGCCAGCAGCCAAAATCCGAGGGGGCCGGGCACAGATACGCAGTATTTT. The rearrangement joins TRBV3-1 (or the pseudogene TRBV3-2) to TRBJ2-3; 7 bases match TRBD1. The germline gives CDR1 LGHDT, CDR2 YNNKEL (reference sequence). The J segment lost 1 base and the V segment lost 2 bases, leaving 9 bases of the junction unmatched. The CDR3 extends over 17 amino acids.